This T cell receptor beta chain was identified during a study of blood T cell repertoires in COVID-19. Overall study context: Sources were T cells, B-cell-depleted T cells, or PBMCs; the material itself was cDNA or gDNA.

Everyone who took part was about 18 to 90 years old, and they came from about 25 US areas. Original processing methods: Amplification of reference gene primers was used by the study to estimate nucleated cell counts. Profiling relied on immunoSEQ multiplex PCR, and the TCRdb table lists in-frame clones only, not all of them. V, J and clone size are those of that table, while D and trimming were read from the DNA. The sample holds roughly 230,000 clones; approximately 83% are singletons and the top ten take roughly 3.2%. Germline loops: CDR1 MDHEN, CDR2 SYDVKM. CDR3 size: 15 residues. The V and J ends lost 3 bases and 2 bases respectively, with 14 bases between them.

This chain links TRBV28 with TRBJ2-7; D gene ambiguous. Sequencing input: PBMCs or T cells enriched from blood (not recorded which). The TCR sequence derives from a man over 45 who had recovered from COVID-19. The CDR3 reads CASSFPSGSTYEQYF. CDR3 bases: TGTGCCAGCAGTTTCCCCTCCGGGTCCACCTACGAGCAGTACTTC.